The next 32 T cell receptor beta chains were all read from a single sample in a study of blood T cell repertoires in COVID-19. Clones were read by immunoSEQ multiplex PCR, and TCRdb kept only the in-frame ones, dropping some. The table lists tens of thousands of clones, about nine tenths of them singletons. The sample comprised peripheral blood. Receptors were obtained from a man aged 60 to 69 with active COVID-19.

The chain employs TRBV27 and TRBJ1-4; possibly TRBD1 for D (6 bases). Germline values: CDR1 MNHEY, CDR2 SMNVEV (reference sequence). V lost 5 bases and J 6 bases, leaving 13 bases between the germline ends. CDR3 length equals 14 residues. CDR3 residues: CASSPRGIHEKLFF. Here the CDR3 DNA reads TGTGCCAGCAGTCCAAGGGGGATTCATGAAAAACTGTTTTTT.

This chain links TRBV4-1 with TRBJ2-2, with D possibly being TRBD1 (5 bases). V lost 4 bases, J lost 0 bases, and 12 bases lay in between. Germline loops: CDR1 MGHRA, CDR2 YSYEKL. The CDR3 consists of 16 residues. The CDR3 bases are TGCGCCAGCAGCCCCGAAGGACATTCGAACACCGGGGAGCTGTTTTTT. It encodes CASSPEGHSNTGELFF.

The chain is built from TRBV10-3 and TRBJ2-3, with TRBD1 as a possible D gene (6 bases). Trimming took off 7 bases at V and 0 bases at J, with 29 bases between the two ends. The germline CDR1 and CDR2 sequences are ENHRY and SYGVKD. The CDR3 extends over 20 amino acids. CDR3 in DNA: TGTGCCATCAATGGGGAATGGCGGACAGACATGTCTTCTAGCACAGATACGCAGTATTTT. It codes for CAINGEWRTDMSSSTDTQYF.

The chain carries TRBV27 and TRBJ2-2, with TRBD1 identical over 7 bases. The junction had 7 bases not matched to a gene; V was cut back by 3 bases and J by 0 bases. The CDR3 length is 17 residues. Looked up from germline, CDR1 is MNHEY and CDR2 is SMNVEV (reference sequence). CDR3 sequence reads: CASSFRGQAPNTGELFF. Written as DNA, the CDR3 is TGTGCCAGCAGTTTCCGAGGACAGGCTCCGAACACCGGGGAGCTGTTTTTT.

The rearrangement links TRBV9 to TRBJ2-1, with D maybe TRBD2 (7 bases). V lost 0 bases and J 7 bases, leaving 17 bases between the germline ends. This CDR3 has 16 residues. Germline V gene data show CDR1 as SGDLS and CDR2 as YYNGEE. As DNA, the CDR3 is TGTGCCAGCAGCGTAGACTCGGGAGGTACAGGGAATGAGCAGTTCTTC. This codes for CASSVDSGGTGNEQFF.

Only a few counts were recorded for this clone. The rearrangement joins TRBV5-1 to TRBJ2-2; D unresolved. The CDR3 sequence is 14 residues long. Looked up from germline, CDR1 is SGHRS and CDR2 is YFSETQ. Trimming shortened V by 0 bases and J by 5 bases, and 8 bases separated the two germline ends. The CDR3 is CASSLGSQTGELFF. The CDR3 coding sequence is TGCGCCAGCAGCTTGGGCTCTCAGACCGGGGAGCTGTTTTTT.

The gene calls are TRBV9 and TRBJ2-2; 7 bases line up with TRBD2. Germline loops: CDR1 SGDLS, CDR2 YYNGEE. Trimming removed 0 bases from V and 0 bases from J; junction bases left unmatched: 5. The CDR3 sequence is 17 residues long. CDR3 amino acids: CASSVGGGTSNTGELFF. CDR3 bases: TGTGCCAGCAGCGTAGGGGGAGGGACCTCGAACACCGGGGAGCTGTTTTTT.

This clone was seen a few times. The J gene is TRBJ1-1, the V gene TRBV3-1 (or the pseudogene TRBV3-2); 8 nucleotides line up with TRBD1. Per germline, CDR1 LGHDT and CDR2 YNNKEL (reference sequence). CDR3 length equals 14 residues. V dropped 4 bases and J dropped 4; count of bases not matched to a gene: 5. As DNA, the CDR3 is TGTGCCAGCAGCCGGGGACAGGTGAGCACTGAAGCTTTCTTT. It specifies CASSRGQVSTEAFF.

The V and J genes are TRBV3-1 (or the pseudogene TRBV3-2) and TRBJ2-7; 11 nucleotides match TRBD1. J was trimmed by 5 bases and V by 6 bases; bases with no gene match: 9. The CDR3 contains 15 residues. Germline V gives CDR1 LGHDT, CDR2 YNNKEL (reference sequence). CDR3 protein: CASRHTGQGGHEQYF. The CDR3 DNA follows: TGTGCCAGCAGGCATACGGGACAGGGGGGCCACGAGCAGTACTTC.

The chain has TRBV20-1 and TRBJ2-1; TRBD2 might be the D (6 bases). CDR1 and CDR2 (germline): DFQATT, SNEGSKA (reference sequence). The germline V and J ends were trimmed by 3 bases and 6 bases, with 6 bases remaining between them. The CDR3 length is 11 residues. In DNA, the CDR3 is TGCAGTGCTAGTAGCGGCAATGAGCAGTTCTTC. It translates to CSASSGNEQFF.

A single count supports this clone. The rearrangement uses TRBV18 and TRBJ2-2, with D possibly TRBD2 on 6 matching bases. Between the trimmed V and J ends, which lost 4 bases and 0 bases, there was a span of 15 bases. The CDR3 contains 17 residues. Germline V CDR1 and CDR2: KGHSH, LQKENI. CDR3 amino acids: CASSQGTPRSNTGELFF. CDR3 DNA: TGTGCCAGCTCACAAGGGACTCCAAGATCGAACACCGGGGAGCTGTTTTTT.

The count of this clone is one. The chain has TRBV5-1 and TRBJ2-3; D ambiguous. This CDR3 has 14 amino acids. CDR1 and CDR2 (germline): SGHRS, YFSETQ. V was trimmed by 3 bases and J by 3 bases, leaving 11 bases between them. The chain's CDR3 is CASSWSPGTDTQYF. The CDR3, as DNA: TGCGCCAGCAGCTGGTCCCCCGGGACAGATACGCAGTATTTT.

The chain uses TRBV5-4 and TRBJ2-3; the match to TRBD1 covers 8 bases. V lost 3 bases and J lost 7; bases outside the gene matches: 10. Germline V CDR1 and CDR2: SGHNT, YYREEE (reference sequence). There are 15 residues in the CDR3. CDR3 coding DNA: TGTGCCAGCAGCTCCGACAGGGGAATCGAGAATACGCAGTATTTT. It translates to CASSSDRGIENTQYF.

The chain links TRBV18 to TRBJ1-1, with no clear D. The CDR3 length is 14 residues. V lost 0 bases to trimming and J lost 1 base, with 6 bases between them. Germline-derived CDR1 and CDR2 are KGHSH and LQKENI. The CDR3, as DNA: TGTGCCAGCTCACCACCGAGTACGAACACTGAAGCTTTCTTT. Amino acid sequence: CASSPPSTNTEAFF.

The chain employs TRBV9 and TRBJ2-1, with 10 bases matching TRBD1. The CDR3 extends over 15 amino acids. Germline lookup yields CDR1 SGDLS and CDR2 YYNGEE. The trim removed 3 bases at V and 9 bases at J, leaving 9 bases unmatched. The CDR3 sequence: CASSGQGARAGEQFF. CDR3 bases: TGTGCCAGCAGCGGACAGGGGGCGAGGGCCGGTGAGCAGTTCTTC.

The chain joins TRBV30 to TRBJ2-3, with D perhaps matching TRBD2 (6 bases). The CDR3 extends over 13 amino acids. The germline V gene has CDR1 GTSNPN and CDR2 SVGIG (reference sequence). Trimming shortened V by 1 base and J by 9 bases, and 14 bases separated the two germline ends. Here the CDR3 DNA reads TGTGCCTGGAGTGAGGGCGGGACGGGAACGCAGTATTTT. Its translation: CAWSEGGTGTQYF.

This clone was seen only a few times. This sequence joins TRBV4-2 and TRBJ2-2; 9 bases line up with TRBD2. This CDR3 spans 16 amino acids. The trim removed 5 bases at V and 6 bases at J, leaving 10 bases unmatched. CDR1 and CDR2 from the germline V gene are LGHNA and YNFKEQ. CDR3 DNA sequence: TGTGCCAGCAGCTCCTCGGGCGGGGGGGCGTCCGGGGAGCTGTTTTTT. Encoded protein: CASSSSGGGASGELFF.

The chain joins TRBV4-3 to TRBJ2-1; 7 bases map to TRBD2. CDR1 and CDR2 (germline): LGHNA, YSLEER. The trim removed 2 bases at V and 5 bases at J, leaving 9 bases unmatched. This CDR3 has 16 residues. The CDR3 DNA is TGCGCCAGCAGCCAACGCGCCGGGACTAACAACAATGAGCAGTTCTTC. Translated: CASSQRAGTNNNEQFF.

This chain connects TRBV5-4 to TRBJ1-1; TRBD1 might be the D (6 bases). Germline V gene lookup returns CDR1 SGHNT and CDR2 YYREEE (reference sequence). Trimming removed 4 bases from V and 5 bases from J, with 18 bases in between. This CDR3 spans 15 amino acids. As DNA, the CDR3 is TGTGCCAGCAGCCCGGGGGGCGGGGGGTGGACTGAAGCTTTCTTT. Residues: CASSPGGGGWTEAFF. Together with reference TRBV5-4 and TRBJ1-1, the CDR3 gives the full variable domain: ETGVTQSPTHLIKTRGQQVTLRCSSQSGHNTVSWYQQALGQGPQFIFQYYREEENGRGNFPPRFSGLQFPNYSSELNVNALELDDSALYLCASSPGGGGWTEAFFGQGTRLTVV.

This chain connects TRBV14 to TRBJ2-7, with TRBD1 as a possible D gene (5 bases). V lost 6 bases and J lost 3, with 15 bases in between. The CDR3 runs to 14 residues. Germline-derived CDR1 and CDR2 are SGHDN and FVKESK. The CDR3 reads CASSRLGVGYEQYF. CDR3 in DNA: TGTGCCAGCAGTCGCCTAGGGGTAGGCTACGAGCAGTACTTC.

This clone is a singleton in its sample. The gene calls are TRBV6-4 and TRBJ1-2; 11 bases line up with TRBD1. V shed 9 bases, J shed 7 bases, and the junction held 7 bases outside the gene matches. CDR3 size: 13 residues. Germline loops: CDR1 MRHNA, CDR2 SNTAGT. The CDR3: CASPGQGAGGYTF. The CDR3 nucleotides are TGTGCCAGTCCTGGACAGGGGGCCGGTGGCTACACCTTC.

This sequence joins TRBV7-2 and TRBJ2-4, with TRBD1 as a possible D gene (5 bases). The CDR3 covers 14 residues. Trimming stripped 5 bases from V and 2 bases from J, with 10 bases between. Germline V gene sequence: CDR1 SGHTA, CDR2 FQGNSA. CDR3 in DNA: TGTGCCAGCAGCCAGGGTTATACCAAAAACATTCAGTACTTC. Encoded protein: CASSQGYTKNIQYF.

J is TRBJ2-3 and V is TRBV27, with TRBD2 matching over 8 bases. CDR1 and CDR2 (germline): MNHEY, SMNVEV (reference sequence). V was pared by 0 bases and J by 1 base, with 3 bases of the junction left unmatched. The CDR3 extends over 16 amino acids. CDR3 region: CASSLSAGGGTDTQYF. The CDR3 region has the DNA TGTGCCAGCAGTTTATCGGCGGGAGGAGGCACAGATACGCAGTATTTT.

DNA of the CDR3: TGTGCCAGCAGCCGGGAGGGGGCCCCGCCCCAGCATTTT. Its translation: CASSREGAPPQHF. The chain employs TRBV5-4 and TRBJ1-5; 7 bases are shared with TRBD1. The CDR3 is 13 amino acids. Per the germline V gene, CDR1 is SGHNT and CDR2 is YYREEE (reference sequence). V dropped 4 bases and J dropped 9; count of bases not matched to a gene: 7.

The chain employs TRBV14 and TRBJ1-1; 8 nucleotides line up with TRBD1. Germline values: CDR1 SGHDN, CDR2 FVKESK. CDR3 length equals 13 residues. V lost 6 bases and J lost 11; bases outside the gene matches: 11. The CDR3 DNA reads TGTGCCAGCAGGGGCAGGGGGCTGGTTGGGGCTTTCTTT. It yields the protein CASRGRGLVGAFF. Full variable domain (outside the CDR3, taken from reference TRBV14 and TRBJ1-1): EAGVTQFPSHSVIEKGQTVTLRCDPISGHDNLYWYRRVMGKEIKFLLHFVKESKQDESGMPNNRFLAERTGGTYSTLKVQPAELEDSGVYFCASRGRGLVGAFFGQGTRLTVV.

This rearrangement joins TRBV30 to TRBJ2-3; 12 nucleotides agree with TRBD2. V lost 3 bases and J lost 2; bases outside the gene matches: 6. There are 16 residues in the CDR3. CDR1 is GTSNPN, CDR2 SVGIG, per germline (reference sequence). The CDR3 is CAWRLAGGPPTDTQYF. The CDR3 DNA sequence: TGTGCCTGGAGACTAGCGGGAGGCCCCCCCACAGATACGCAGTATTTT.

The gene calls are TRBV10-3 and TRBJ1-6; weak D call: TRBD1 (6 bases). The CDR3 runs to 15 residues. V was cut by 2 bases and J by 4 bases, with 9 bases left in between. Germline CDR1 is ENHRY and CDR2 is SYGVKD. In nucleotides, the CDR3 is TGTGCCATCAGTGAGGGCAGGGGATATAATTCACCCCTCCACTTT. It specifies CAISEGRGYNSPLHF.

This chain connects TRBV7-2 to TRBJ1-2, with D maybe TRBD1 (5 bases). V gave up 4 bases and J gave up 3 bases, with 9 bases separating them. The CDR3 is made up of 13 amino acids. Germline CDR1 reads SGHTA; CDR2 reads FQGNSA. CDR3 DNA sequence: TGTGCCAGCAGCTGGCGGGGGGACTATGGCTACACCTTC. Translating gives CASSWRGDYGYTF.

The chain uses TRBV28 and TRBJ2-2; TRBD2 matches at 12 bases. V shed 8 bases and J 7 bases; nucleotides not matched to a gene: 5. The CDR3 spans 14 residues. Germline V gene lookup returns CDR1 MDHEN and CDR2 SYDVKM. This chain's CDR3 is CASLTSGGIGELFF. DNA of the CDR3: TGTGCCAGCTTAACTAGCGGGGGGATCGGGGAGCTGTTTTTT.

The chain carries TRBV9 and TRBJ2-1; a weak D match, TRBD2 (6 bases). Trimming removed 3 bases at V and 4 bases at J, with 17 bases between. CDR1 SGDLS and CDR2 YYNGEE come from the germline V gene. The CDR3 sequence is 16 residues long. The CDR3 nucleotides read TGTGCCAGCAGCGCGCAATCCGGGAGAAGATACAATGAGCAGTTCTTC. This sequence encodes CASSAQSGRRYNEQFF. The entire variable domain, with the rest obtained from reference TRBV9 and TRBJ2-1, is as follows: DSGVTQTPKHLITATGQRVTLRCSPRSGDLSVYWYQQSLDQGLQFLIQYYNGEERAKGNILERFSAQQFPDLHSELNLSSLELGDSALYFCASSAQSGRRYNEQFFGPGTRLTVL.

The chain joins TRBV4-3 to TRBJ1-1; D gene uncertain. Germline V lookup: CDR1 LGHNA, CDR2 YSLEER. The CDR3 contains 13 residues. V lost 4 bases and J lost 1, with 7 bases in between. CDR3 sequence reads: CASSRTSNTEAFF. The DNA for the CDR3 is TGCGCCAGCAGCCGTACTTCGAACACTGAAGCTTTCTTT.

The V and J genes are TRBV2 and TRBJ2-7; D perhaps matches TRBD2 (5 bases). The germline gives CDR1 SNHLY, CDR2 FYNNEI. The CDR3 totals 13 residues. V lost 6 bases to trimming and J lost 3 bases, with 12 bases between them. The CDR3 region has the DNA TGTGCCAGCAGCCCGGGAATCGGCTACGAGCAGTACTTC. This sequence encodes CASSPGIGYEQYF.